The sequence of this T cell receptor (beta chain) was determined in a study of cytomegalovirus exposure and HLA in healthy donors. Broader study findings: Several of the most significant clusters appeared, in a later analysis, to be linked to common viral pathogens.

Amplification used 60 Vbeta primers and 13 Jbeta primers. Libraries were prepared by immunoSEQ multiplex PCR; TCRdb keeps only in-frame clonotypes and omits some of them. The repertoire holds 150,000 to 200,000 clones, around three quarters seen once, with roughly 4.5% in the top ten. Trimming left V 1 base short and J 3 bases short, with 15 bases between. The germline V gene has CDR1 PRHDT and CDR2 FYEKMQ (reference sequence). The CDR3 has 16 amino acids. As for this clone: The antigen is undetermined.

The chain carries TRBV13 and TRBJ1-1, with TRBD1 as a possible D gene (6 bases). The receptor comes from a woman aged 25-40 years in good health and CMV-seropositive. Sequencing input: PBMCs. The CDR3 bases are TGTGCCAGCAGCTTAGCATACACAGGGCCGCACACTGAAGCTTTCTTT. Protein product: CASSLAYTGPHTEAFF.